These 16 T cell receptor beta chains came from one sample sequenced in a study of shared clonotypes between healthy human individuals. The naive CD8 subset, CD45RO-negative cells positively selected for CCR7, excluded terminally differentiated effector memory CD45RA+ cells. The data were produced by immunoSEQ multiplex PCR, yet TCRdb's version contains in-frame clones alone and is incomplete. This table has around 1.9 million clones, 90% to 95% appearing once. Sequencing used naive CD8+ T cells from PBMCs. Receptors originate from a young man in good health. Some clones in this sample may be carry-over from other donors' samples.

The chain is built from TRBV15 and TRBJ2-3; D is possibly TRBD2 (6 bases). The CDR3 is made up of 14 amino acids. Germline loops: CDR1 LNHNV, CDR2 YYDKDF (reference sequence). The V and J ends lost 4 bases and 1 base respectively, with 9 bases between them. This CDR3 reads CATSTSGGTDTQYF. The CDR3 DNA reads TGTGCCACCAGCACCTCGGGAGGCACAGATACGCAGTATTTT.

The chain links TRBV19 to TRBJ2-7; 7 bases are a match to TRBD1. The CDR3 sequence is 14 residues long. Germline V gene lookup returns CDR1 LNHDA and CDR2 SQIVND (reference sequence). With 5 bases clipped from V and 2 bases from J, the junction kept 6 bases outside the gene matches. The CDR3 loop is CASSGRDRTYEQYF. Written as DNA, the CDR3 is TGTGCCAGTAGTGGCCGGGACAGAACCTACGAGCAGTACTTC.

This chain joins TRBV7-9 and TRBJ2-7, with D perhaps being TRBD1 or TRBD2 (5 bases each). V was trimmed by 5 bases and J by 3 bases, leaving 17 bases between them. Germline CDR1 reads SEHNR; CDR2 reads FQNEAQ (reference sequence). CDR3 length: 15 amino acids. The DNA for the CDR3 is TGTGCCAGCAGCCCGGGGACGGAATTTAACTACGAGCAGTACTTC. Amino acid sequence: CASSPGTEFNYEQYF. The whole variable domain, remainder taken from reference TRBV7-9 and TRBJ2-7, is DTGVSQNPRHKITKRGQNVTFRCDPISEHNRLYWYRQTLGQGPEFLTYFQNEAQLEKSRLLSDRFSAERPKGSFSTLEIQRTEQGDSAMYLCASSPGTEFNYEQYFGPGTRLTVT.

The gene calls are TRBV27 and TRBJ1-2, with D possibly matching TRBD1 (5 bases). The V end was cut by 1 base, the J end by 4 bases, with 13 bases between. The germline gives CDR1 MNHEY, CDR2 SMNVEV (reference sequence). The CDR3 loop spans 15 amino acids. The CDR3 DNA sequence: TGTGCCAGCAGTTTATATTTCGGGCAGGGCTATGGCTACACCTTC. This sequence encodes CASSLYFGQGYGYTF.

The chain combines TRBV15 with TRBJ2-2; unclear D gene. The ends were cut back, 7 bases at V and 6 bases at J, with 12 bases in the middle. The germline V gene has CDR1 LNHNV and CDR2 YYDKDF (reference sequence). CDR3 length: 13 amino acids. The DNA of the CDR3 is TGTGCCACCAACCCGACGGGCGCCGGGGAGCTGTTTTTT. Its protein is CATNPTGAGELFF. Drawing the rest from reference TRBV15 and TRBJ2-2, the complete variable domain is DAMVIQNPRYQVTQFGKPVTLSCSQTLNHNVMYWYQQKSSQAPKLLFHYYDKDFNNEADTPDNFQSRRPNTSFCFLDIRSPGLGDTAMYLCATNPTGAGELFFGEGSRLTVL.

CDR3 sequence reads: CASSQGTIGYEQYF. DNA for the CDR3: TGCGCCAGCAGCCAAGGGACTATAGGCTACGAGCAGTACTTC. The chain combines TRBV4-3 with TRBJ2-7; tentative D call: TRBD2 (6 bases). This CDR3 region has 14 residues. The V gene lost 1 base and the J gene lost 3 bases, with 10 bases spanning the gap. Germline loops: CDR1 LGHNA, CDR2 YSLEER.

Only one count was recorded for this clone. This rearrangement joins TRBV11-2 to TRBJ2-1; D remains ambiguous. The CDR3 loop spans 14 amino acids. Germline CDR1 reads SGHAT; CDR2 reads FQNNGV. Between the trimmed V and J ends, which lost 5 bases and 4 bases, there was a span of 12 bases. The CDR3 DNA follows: TGTGCCAGCAGCCCACCCGGCGGATACAATGAGCAGTTCTTC. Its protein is CASSPPGGYNEQFF.

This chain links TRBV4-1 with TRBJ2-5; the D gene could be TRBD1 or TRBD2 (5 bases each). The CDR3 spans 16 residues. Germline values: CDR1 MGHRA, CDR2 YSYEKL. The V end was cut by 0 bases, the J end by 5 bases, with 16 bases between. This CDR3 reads CASSQDGALRAETQYF. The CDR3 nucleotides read TGCGCCAGCAGCCAAGACGGGGCCCTTCGGGCCGAGACCCAGTACTTC.

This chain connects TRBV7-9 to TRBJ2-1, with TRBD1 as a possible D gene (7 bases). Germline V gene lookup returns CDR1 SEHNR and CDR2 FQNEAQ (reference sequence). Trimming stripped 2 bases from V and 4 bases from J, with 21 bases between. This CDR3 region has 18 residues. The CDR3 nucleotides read TGTGCCAGCAGCTTACCTGCGGGACAGCCGAAACTGTACAATGAGCAGTTCTTC. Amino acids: CASSLPAGQPKLYNEQFF. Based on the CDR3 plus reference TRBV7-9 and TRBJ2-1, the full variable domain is DTGVSQNPRHKITKRGQNVTFRCDPISEHNRLYWYRQTLGQGPEFLTYFQNEAQLEKSRLLSDRFSAERPKGSFSTLEIQRTEQGDSAMYLCASSLPAGQPKLYNEQFFGPGTRLTVL.

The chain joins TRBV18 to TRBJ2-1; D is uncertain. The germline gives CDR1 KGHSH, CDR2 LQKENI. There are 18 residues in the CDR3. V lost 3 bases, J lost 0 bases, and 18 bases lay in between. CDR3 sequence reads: CASSPEDARYSSYNEQFF. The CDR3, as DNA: TGTGCCAGCTCACCCGAGGACGCCAGATACAGCTCCTACAATGAGCAGTTCTTC.

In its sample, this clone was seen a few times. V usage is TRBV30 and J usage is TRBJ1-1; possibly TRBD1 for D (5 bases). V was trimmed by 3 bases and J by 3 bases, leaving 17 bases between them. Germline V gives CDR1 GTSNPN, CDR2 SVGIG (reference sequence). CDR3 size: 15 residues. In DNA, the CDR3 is TGTGCCTGGAGAGATCAGGGCAGGGTGGACACTGAAGCTTTCTTT. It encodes CAWRDQGRVDTEAFF.

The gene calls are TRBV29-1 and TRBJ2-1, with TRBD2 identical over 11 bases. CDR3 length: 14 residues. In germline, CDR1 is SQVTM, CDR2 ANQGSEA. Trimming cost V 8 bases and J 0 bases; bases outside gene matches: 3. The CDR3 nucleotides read TGCAGCTTGGGACTAGCGGACTCCTACAATGAGCAGTTCTTC. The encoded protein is CSLGLADSYNEQFF.

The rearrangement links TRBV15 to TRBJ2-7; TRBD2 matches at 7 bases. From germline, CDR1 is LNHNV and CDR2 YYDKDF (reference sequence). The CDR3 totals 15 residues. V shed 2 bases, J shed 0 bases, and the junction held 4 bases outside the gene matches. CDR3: CATSRLAELSYEQYF. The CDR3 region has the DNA TGTGCCACCAGCAGACTAGCGGAACTCTCCTACGAGCAGTACTTC.

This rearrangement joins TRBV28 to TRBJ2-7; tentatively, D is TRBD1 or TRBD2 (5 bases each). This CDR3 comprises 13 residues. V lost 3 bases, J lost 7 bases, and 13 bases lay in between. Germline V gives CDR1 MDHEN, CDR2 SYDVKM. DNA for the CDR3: TGTGCCAGCAGTTTCGGGACCCCTCGGGAGCAGTACTTC. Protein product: CASSFGTPREQYF.

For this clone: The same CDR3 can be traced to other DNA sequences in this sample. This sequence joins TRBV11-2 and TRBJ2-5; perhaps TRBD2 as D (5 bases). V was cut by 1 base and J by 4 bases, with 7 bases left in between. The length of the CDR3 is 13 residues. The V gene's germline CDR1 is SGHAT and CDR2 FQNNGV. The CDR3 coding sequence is TGTGCCAGCAGCTTAGGAGGGCCAGAGACCCAGTACTTC. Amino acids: CASSLGGPETQYF.

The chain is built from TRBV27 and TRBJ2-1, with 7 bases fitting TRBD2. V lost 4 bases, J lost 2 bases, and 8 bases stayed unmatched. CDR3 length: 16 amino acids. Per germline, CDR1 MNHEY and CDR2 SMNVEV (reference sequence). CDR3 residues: CASSSLPSGPYNEQFF. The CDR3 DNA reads TGTGCCAGCAGTTCCCTTCCTAGCGGCCCCTACAATGAGCAGTTCTTC.